The rows below give T cell receptor beta chains drawn from one sample of a study of CD8 T cells in Susac syndrome. TCRdb analysed the immunoSEQ multiplex PCR reads with MiXCR anew, one entry per CDR3 protein. Of roughly 140,000 distinct CDR3 sequences listed, over 95% are singletons. Specimen: CD8+ T cells from PBMCs. These receptors originate from a human donor with multiple sclerosis. The CDR3 runs from the conserved cysteine through the conserved F or W. D genes are given only for firm matches. Rows may omit the clone size; those that give it use once, few, many or a size class.

>TRBD1|NA|TRBV29-1|TRBJ1-2
CSVEWGTGSIYGYTF
TGCAGCGTTGAATGGGGGACAGGTTCTATCTATGGCTACACCTTC
>NA|once|TRBV14|TRBJ2-5
CASSQEPGHTQETQYF
TGTGCCAGCAGCCAAGAACCGGGACATACCCAAGAGACCCAGTACTTC
>TRBD1|NA|TRBV11-3|TRBJ2-2
CASSPDRGHTGELFF
TGTGCCAGCAGCCCGGACAGGGGTCATACCGGGGAGCTGTTTTTT
>TRBD1|once|TRBV30|TRBJ1-5
CAWSGPTGYNQPQHF
TGTGCCTGGAGTGGACCGACAGGGTACAATCAGCCCCAGCATTTT
>NA|once|TRBV9|TRBJ2-2
CASRGRWSGELFF
TGTGCCAGCAGGGGGCGATGGTCCGGGGAGCTGTTTTTT
>NA|NA|TRBV9|TRBJ1-1
CASSVADSGGTEAFF
TGTGCCAGCAGCGTTGCAGACAGCGGGGGCACTGAAGCTTTCTTT
>NA|NA|TRBV4-2|TRBJ2-1
CASSQDDGDEQFF
TGTGCCAGCAGCCAAGATGATGGGGATGAGCAGTTCTTC
>NA|NA|TRBV20-1|TRBJ1-1
CSARTAYMNTEVFF
TGCAGTGCCCGGACAGCTTATATGAACACTGAAGTTTTCTTT
>NA|NA|TRBV5-1|TRBJ1-1
CASSYIEAGKNTEAFF
TGCGCCAGCAGCTACATTGAGGCTGGGAAGAACACTGAAGCTTTCTTT
>NA|NA|TRBV6-5|TRBJ2-1
CASSYAGLYNEQFF
TGTGCCAGCAGTTACGCCGGTCTCTACAATGAGCAGTTCTTC
>NA|NA|TRBV14|TRBJ2-1
CASSQDRVLAMQFF
TGTGCCAGCAGCCAAGACAGGGTACTAGCAATGCAGTTCTTC
>NA|NA|TRBV9|TRBJ1-1
CASSPTPNAEAFF
TGTGCCAGCAGCCCGACACCCAACGCTGAAGCTTTCTTT
>TRBD1|NA|TRBV9|TRBJ2-1
CASSVWDRSYNEQFF
TGTGCCAGCAGCGTCTGGGACAGGTCCTACAATGAGCAGTTCTTC
>NA|NA|TRBV6-5|TRBJ1-6
CASTPPGDAGSPLHF
TGTGCCAGCACCCCCCCGGGAGATGCTGGTTCACCCCTCCACTTT
>NA|once|TRBV27|TRBJ2-3
CASRSTGTDTQYF
TGTGCCAGCAGGAGTACTGGCACAGATACGCAGTATTTT
>TRBD2|NA|TRBV20-1|TRBJ2-1
CSARDGPGGLGNEQFF
TGCAGTGCTAGAGATGGGCCGGGGGGGCTTGGGAATGAGCAGTTCTTC
>NA|NA|TRBV4-1|TRBJ2-7
CASSPNKGTGEQYF
TGCGCCAGCAGTCCGAATAAAGGGACGGGCGAGCAGTACTTC
>TRBD2|NA|TRBV27|TRBJ2-1
CASSPRDAGVVNEQFF
TGTGCCAGCAGTCCCCGGGATGCGGGGGTTGTCAATGAGCAGTTCTTC
>NA|NA|TRBV7-8|TRBJ2-3
CASSPLGVVGTDTQYF
TGTGCCAGCAGCCCCCTCGGGGTGGTAGGGACAGATACGCAGTATTTT
>TRBD1|NA|TRBV30|TRBJ1-2
CAWSAGTGGDYGYTF
TGTGCCTGGAGTGCCGGGACAGGGGGCGACTATGGCTACACCTTC
>NA|NA|TRBV6-5|TRBJ2-1
CASSYPNRYNEQFF
TGTGCCAGCAGTTACCCCAATCGCTACAATGAGCAGTTCTTC
>NA|NA|TRBV7-9|TRBJ1-2
CASSLPLSEGDGYTF
TGTGCCAGCAGCTTACCCCTCTCGGAAGGGGATGGCTACACCTTC
>NA|NA|TRBV29-1|TRBJ2-7
CRPQGLHSYEQYF
TGCAGACCCCAGGGACTCCACTCCTACGAGCAGTACTTC
>TRBD1|NA|TRBV2|TRBJ2-5
CASSEHPGQGAVRETQYF
TGTGCCAGCAGTGAACATCCGGGACAGGGGGCCGTGAGAGAGACCCAGTACTTC
>NA|NA|TRBV7-9|TRBJ2-7
CASSSGGEYEQYF
TGTGCCAGCAGCTCAGGTGGAGAGTACGAGCAGTACTTC
>NA|NA|TRBV29-1|TRBJ2-3
CSVRQSDTQYF
TGCAGCGTCCGACAGTCAGATACGCAGTATTTT
>TRBD2|NA|TRBV5-6|TRBJ2-3
CASSLVGGTSDTQYF
TGTGCCAGCAGCTTGGTAGGAGGGACTAGTGATACGCAGTATTTT
>NA|once|TRBV5-6|TRBJ1-1
CASSFGWFPMNTEAFF
TGTGCCAGCAGCTTTGGGTGGTTCCCCATGAACACTGAAGCTTTCTTT
>NA|NA|TRBV13|TRBJ1-2
CASSGRTLGFSYTF
TGTGCCAGCAGCGGAAGGACGCTCGGCTTTTCCTACACCTTC
>NA|NA|TRBV7-9|TRBJ2-7
CASSLVERVYEQYF
TGTGCCAGCAGCTTAGTGGAAAGGGTCTACGAGCAGTACTTC
>NA|NA|TRBV7-3|TRBJ2-7
CASTSRDGAYEQYF
TGTGCCAGCACCTCCAGGGACGGGGCCTACGAGCAGTACTTC
>NA|NA|TRBV29-1|TRBJ1-2
CSVGTLWDYGYTF
TGCAGCGTTGGGACACTGTGGGACTATGGCTACACCTTC
>TRBD1|NA|TRBV20-1|TRBJ2-3
CSAPDRGRTDTQYF
TGCAGTGCTCCTGACAGGGGGCGTACAGATACGCAGTATTTT